The 7 T cell receptor beta chains below were found in one sample sequenced in a study of cytomegalovirus exposure and HLA in healthy donors. The PCR used 60 Vbeta and 13 Jbeta primers. This table comes from immunoSEQ multiplex PCR, and its TCRdb copy is limited to in-frame clones, with some not included. The sample lists 95,000 to 100,000 clones, roughly 70% occurring once. Source material: PBMCs. These receptor sequences come from a man in his fifties in good health and CMV-seronegative.

V usage is TRBV7-9 and J usage is TRBJ2-7, with TRBD2 as a possible D gene (6 bases). The germline CDR1 and CDR2 sequences are SEHNR and FQNEAQ (reference sequence). CDR3 size: 14 residues. The V and J ends lost 6 bases and 2 bases respectively, with 14 bases between them. The chain's CDR3 is CASRREEGPYEQYF. The CDR3 nucleotides are TGTGCCAGCAGGAGGGAGGAGGGGCCCTACGAGCAGTACTTC.

This chain uses TRBV7-6 with TRBJ1-5, with D hard to call. Trimming removed 0 bases from V and 7 bases from J, with 13 bases in between. The CDR3 spans 15 residues. Germline-derived CDR1 and CDR2 are SGHVS and FNYEAQ. CDR3 sequence: CASSLAMGGGQPQHF. In DNA form, the CDR3 reads TGTGCCAGCAGCTTAGCGATGGGTGGAGGGCAGCCCCAGCATTTT.

The chain links TRBV30 to TRBJ1-2; 9 bases agree with TRBD1. CDR1 and CDR2 (germline): GTSNPN, SVGIG (reference sequence). The CDR3 contains 15 residues. V was pared by 5 bases and J by 4 bases, with 11 bases of the junction left unmatched. The CDR3 spells CAWQKRQGEFYGYTF. In DNA, the CDR3 is TGTGCCTGGCAAAAGAGACAGGGGGAGTTCTATGGCTACACCTTC. The whole variable domain, remainder taken from reference TRBV30 and TRBJ1-2, is SQTIHQWPATLVQPVGSPLSLECTVEGTSNPNLYWYRQAAGRGLQLLFYSVGIGQISSEVPQNLSASRPQDRQFILSSKKLLLSDSGFYLCAWQKRQGEFYGYTFGSGTRLTVV.

The chain couples TRBV10-2 to TRBJ1-6; 9 nucleotides agree with TRBD1. The trim removed 6 bases at V and 7 bases at J, leaving 10 bases unmatched. The CDR3 contains 16 residues. Germline V gene lookup returns CDR1 WSHSY and CDR2 SAAADI. The CDR3 DNA follows: TGCGCCAGCAGGGACCCCGGGACAGGGATCAATTCACCCCTCCACTTT. It specifies CASRDPGTGINSPLHF.

This chain links TRBV5-8 with TRBJ1-1; 10 nucleotides agree with TRBD1. The length of the CDR3 is 14 residues. J was trimmed by 3 bases and V by 5 bases; bases with no gene match: 4. Germline V gene data show CDR1 as SGHTS and CDR2 as YDEGEE. For the CDR3, the DNA is TGTGCCAGCAGTCCGGGACAGGGGTACACTGAAGCTTTCTTT. Translating it yields CASSPGQGYTEAFF.

V is TRBV7-2 and J is TRBJ1-3, with D uncertain. Germline V gives CDR1 SGHTA, CDR2 FQGNSA. The length of the CDR3 is 16 residues. V lost 1 base to trimming and J lost 0 bases, with 10 bases between them. Written as DNA, the CDR3 is TGTGCCAGCAGCTTAGAGTGGTCGGTCTCTGGAAACACCATATATTTT. Amino acids: CASSLEWSVSGNTIYF.

This clone was seen once. Relative to the germline gene, one junction end is altered; a read error may explain this. The chain carries TRBV7-7 and TRBJ2-3; 8 positions match TRBD2. CDR1 is SSHAT and CDR2 is FNYEAQ in the germline V gene (reference sequence). This CDR3 region has 15 residues. In DNA form, the CDR3 reads TGTGCTAGCAGCTTAGCGGGACACAACACAGATACGCAGTATTTT. Its protein is CASSLAGHNTDTQYF.